The 7 T cell receptor beta chains below come from one sample, sequenced in a study of cytomegalovirus exposure and HLA in healthy donors. The PCR used 60 Vbeta and 13 Jbeta primers. TCRdb's table, derived via immunoSEQ multiplex PCR, lists solely in-frame clones and lacks some. The data contain under 200,000 clones, less than 90% of them singletons. Input material: PBMCs. These receptors originate from a boy under 18 in good health and CMV-seronegative.

V and J are TRBV28 and TRBJ1-5; TRBD1 aligns across 10 bases. The ends lost 6 bases at V and 4 bases at J; junction bases unmatched: 9. Germline CDR1 is MDHEN and CDR2 is SYDVKM. The CDR3 has 16 residues. CDR3 sequence reads: CASSRQGAPGNQPQHF. In nucleotides, the CDR3 is TGTGCCAGCAGCAGACAGGGGGCACCAGGGAATCAGCCCCAGCATTTT.

The chain recombines TRBV20-1 with TRBJ2-5, with no clear D. The end of the DNA aligns better with TRBJ2-7, so the J call may be wrong. This CDR3 contains 10 residues. Germline lookup yields CDR1 DFQATT and CDR2 SNEGSKA (reference sequence). The CDR3 region is CSARSPEQYF. The CDR3 DNA follows: TGCAGTGCTAGGTCTCCCGAGCAGTACTTC.

The chain combines TRBV5-1 with TRBJ2-3, with 7 positions matching TRBD2. J was trimmed by 6 bases and V by 0 bases; bases with no gene match: 7. The V gene's germline CDR1 is SGHRS and CDR2 YFSETQ. The CDR3 is made up of 15 amino acids. CDR3 region: CASSLVAGESDTQYF. CDR3 nucleotide sequence: TGCGCCAGCAGCTTGGTTGCGGGAGAGTCGGATACGCAGTATTTT.

As to this clone: The junction departs from the called germline gene at one end, perhaps through a read error. The rearrangement links TRBV7-9 to TRBJ2-5; 8 bases match TRBD1. Germline loops: CDR1 SEHNR, CDR2 FQNEAQ (reference sequence). This CDR3 region has 14 residues. The CDR3 DNA reads as TGTTCCAGCAGCCCCAAGACAGGGGAGGAGACCCAGTACTTC. This encodes CSSSPKTGEETQYF.

This rearrangement joins TRBV7-2 to TRBJ2-3, with 10 nucleotides matching TRBD2. The CDR3 covers 16 residues. The junction had 9 bases not matched to a gene; V was cut back by 3 bases and J by 6 bases. The germline V gene has CDR1 SGHTA and CDR2 FQGNSA. CDR3 in amino acids: CASSFKRGGMADTQYF. CDR3 nucleotides: TGTGCCAGCAGCTTTAAGCGGGGGGGAATGGCGGATACGCAGTATTTT.

In regard to this clone: Other DNA sequences in this sample translate to the same CDR3. The J gene is TRBJ2-2, the V gene TRBV15; perhaps TRBD2 as D (5 bases). Trimming removed 5 bases at V and 5 bases at J, with 12 bases between. The CDR3 sequence is 14 residues long. The germline CDR1 and CDR2 sequences are LNHNV and YYDKDF (reference sequence). The CDR3 DNA reads as TGTGCCACCAGCTCCCGTCGGGGAACCGGGGAGCTGTTTTTT. This translates into CATSSRRGTGELFF. Combining the CDR3 with reference TRBV15 and TRBJ2-2 gives the whole variable domain DAMVIQNPRYQVTQFGKPVTLSCSQTLNHNVMYWYQQKSSQAPKLLFHYYDKDFNNEADTPDNFQSRRPNTSFCFLDIRSPGLGDTAMYLCATSSRRGTGELFFGEGSRLTVL.

The rearrangement uses TRBV5-1 and TRBJ2-2; D might be TRBD2 (5 bases). CDR3 length: 15 residues. Germline CDR1 reads SGHRS; CDR2 reads YFSETQ. V lost 4 bases and J lost 6, with 16 bases in between. The CDR3 protein is CASSPTRILAGELFF. As DNA, the CDR3 is TGCGCCAGCAGCCCTACTAGGATCCTCGCCGGGGAGCTGTTTTTT.